This T cell receptor (beta chain) was sequenced during a study of cytomegalovirus exposure and HLA in healthy donors. About the study: Sequencing of about 179 million T cells in an earlier analysis found 90 million to 120 million unique TCR beta sequences.

The ends were cut back, 0 bases at V and 5 bases at J, with 4 bases in the middle. The CDR3 is 12 amino acids. Looked up from germline, CDR1 is MNHEY and CDR2 is SVGAGI. It was with 60 Vbeta and 13 Jbeta primers that the PCR ran. Produced via immunoSEQ multiplex PCR; TCRdb's table is partial and in-frame only. In the table there are about 52,000 clones, around 50% of which are singletons. Sequences were obtained from PBMCs. This chain connects TRBV6-5 to TRBJ2-5; D remains unclear. The TCR originated in a human donor in good health. In DNA, the CDR3 is TGTGCCAGCAGTTACTCGAGGGAGACCCAGTACTTC. Translating gives CASSYSRETQYF.